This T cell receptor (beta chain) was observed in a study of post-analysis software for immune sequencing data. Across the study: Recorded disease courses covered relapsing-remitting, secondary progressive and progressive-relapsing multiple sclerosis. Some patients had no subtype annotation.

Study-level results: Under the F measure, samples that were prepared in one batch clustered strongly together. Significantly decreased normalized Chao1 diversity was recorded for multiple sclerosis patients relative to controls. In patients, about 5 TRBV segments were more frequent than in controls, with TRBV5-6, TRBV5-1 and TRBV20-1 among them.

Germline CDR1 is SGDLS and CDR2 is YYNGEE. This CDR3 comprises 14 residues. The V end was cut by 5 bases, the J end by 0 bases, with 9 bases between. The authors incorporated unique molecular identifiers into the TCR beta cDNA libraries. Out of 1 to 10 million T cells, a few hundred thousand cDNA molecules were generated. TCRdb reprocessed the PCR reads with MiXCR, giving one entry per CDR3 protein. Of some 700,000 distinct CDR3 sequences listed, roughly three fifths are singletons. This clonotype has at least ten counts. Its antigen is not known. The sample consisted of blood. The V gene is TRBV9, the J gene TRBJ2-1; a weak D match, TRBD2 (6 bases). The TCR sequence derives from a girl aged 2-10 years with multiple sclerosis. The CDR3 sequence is CASSVGGSYNEQFF. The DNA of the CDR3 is TGTGCCAGCAGTGTGGGAGGCTCCTACAATGAGCAGTTCTTC.